These 7 T cell receptor beta chains were sequenced from one sample in a study of T cell responses to AZD1222 COVID-19 vaccine. TCRdb's table, derived via immunoSEQ multiplex PCR, lists solely in-frame clones and lacks some. The profile shows fewer than 200,000 clones, roughly 91% of them singletons. The source was peripheral blood, collected 28 days after the second AZD1222 dose. Every receptor here comes from an adult who received the AZD1222 COVID-19 vaccine.

As concerns this clone: A junction end diverges from the germline sequence, so it may reflect a read error. The chain couples TRBV12-5 to TRBJ2-1, with TRBD2 identical over 7 bases. Germline V lookup: CDR1 LGHNT, CDR2 FRNRAP. The CDR3 has 14 amino acids. In DNA, the CDR3 is TGTGCTAGTAGTTTGGGGGACTATGATAATGAGCAGTTCTTC. As protein: CASSLGDYDNEQFF. The variable domain in full, with the rest retrieved from reference TRBV12-5 and TRBJ2-1, is DARVTQTPRHKVTEMGQEVTMRCQPILGHNTVFWYRQTMMQGLELLAYFRNRAPLDDSGMPKDRFSAEMPDATLATLKIQPSEPRDSAVYFCASSLGDYDNEQFFGPGTRLTVL.

This clone was recorded once. The chain combines TRBV7-8 with TRBJ2-2; tentative D call: TRBD2 (5 bases). The CDR3 is 16 residues long. In germline, CDR1 is SGHVS, CDR2 FQNEAQ. V lost 1 base and J 8 bases, leaving 17 bases between the germline ends. The CDR3 nucleotides are TGTGCCAGCAGCTTAGTGGTTAGCCAGGAGGCGGGGGAGCTGTTTTTT. Protein: CASSLVVSQEAGELFF.

This clone has just one count. The chain combines TRBV20-1 with TRBJ2-7; 13 positions match TRBD2. This CDR3 spans 17 amino acids. Losses at the gene ends were 3 bases for V and 7 bases for J; bases not matched to a gene: 15. Germline assignment: CDR1 DFQATT and CDR2 SNEGSKA (reference sequence). CDR3 sequence (DNA): TGCAGTGCTAGTCACGGGACTAGCGGGATTCGTCCTCGGGAGCAGTACTTC. Its protein product is CSASHGTSGIRPREQYF.

CDR3 amino acids: CAGVTGGRETQYF. The CDR3 coding sequence is TGTGCCGGGGTTACAGGGGGCCGTGAGACCCAGTACTTC. The V gene is TRBV30, the J gene TRBJ2-5, with 9 bases fitting TRBD1. The V segment lost 8 bases and the J segment 5 bases; nucleotides outside the gene matches: 9. CDR1 is GTSNPN, CDR2 SVGIG, per germline (reference sequence). The CDR3 covers 13 residues.

This chain connects TRBV19 to TRBJ2-2; D is unclear. The CDR3 spans 14 residues. The germline CDR1 and CDR2 sequences are LNHDA and SQIVND (reference sequence). The V and J ends lost 5 bases and 7 bases respectively, with 14 bases between them. CDR3 in amino acids: CASSPRLGFGELFF. As DNA, the CDR3 is TGTGCCAGTAGTCCTCGACTGGGTTTCGGGGAGCTGTTTTTT.

The chain couples TRBV5-1 to TRBJ2-5; D not resolved. Trimming cost V 5 bases and J 2 bases, with 7 bases left between them. Germline lookup yields CDR1 SGHRS and CDR2 YFSETQ. This CDR3 spans 12 amino acids. The CDR3 bases are TGCGCCAGCAGACTGACGCAAGAGACCCAGTACTTC. Protein: CASRLTQETQYF. The full variable domain, in which reference TRBV5-1 and TRBJ2-5 provide the parts outside the CDR3, is KAGVTQTPRYLIKTRGQQVTLSCSPISGHRSVSWYQQTPGQGLQFLFEYFSETQRNKGNFPGRFSGRQFSNSRSEMNVSTLELGDSALYLCASRLTQETQYFGPGTRLLVL.

V gene TRBV9 combines with J gene TRBJ1-2, with TRBD1 matching 10 bases. V was clipped by 3 bases and J by 4 bases; unmatched bases: 15. CDR1 is SGDLS, CDR2 YYNGEE, per germline. The CDR3 totals 18 residues. CDR3 bases: TGTGCCAGCAGCGCCACCGGGACAGGGGCGGGCGGGCTCTATGGCTACACCTTC. Translated: CASSATGTGAGGLYGYTF.